The rows below give T cell receptor beta chains drawn from one sample of a study of cytomegalovirus exposure and HLA in healthy donors. TCRdb's table, derived via immunoSEQ multiplex PCR, lists solely in-frame clones and lacks some. The ten top clones account for over 15%, within a sample of tens of thousands of clones. Sequencing input: PBMCs. These receptors were taken from a man aged 50 to 60 in good health and CMV-seropositive. Both conserved end residues are part of each CDR3. Each record gives: D gene, J gene, V gene, CDR3 protein, CDR3 DNA. D genes are given only for firm matches.

TRBD1 | TRBJ1-5 | TRBV7-9 | CASSPGQGNQPQHF | TGTGCCAGCAGCCCAGGACAGGGGAATCAGCCCCAGCATTTT
NA | TRBJ1-5 | TRBV6-5 | CASSLTGSFNQPQHF | TGTGCCAGCAGTTTGACAGGCTCCTTCAATCAGCCCCAGCATTTT
TRBD1 | TRBJ1-2 | TRBV2 | CASSPRTGFHGYTF | TGTGCCAGCAGCCCAAGGACAGGGTTTCATGGCTACACCTTC
NA | TRBJ1-1 | TRBV14 | CASSQDWADTEAFF | TGTGCCAGCAGCCAAGATTGGGCTGACACTGAAGCTTTCTTT
NA | TRBJ1-3 | TRBV19 | CASSIQHSGNTIYF | TGTGCCAGTAGTATCCAACATTCGGGAAACACCATATATTTT
NA | TRBJ2-5 | TRBV9 | CASSVDPGLKRETQYF | TGTGCCAGCAGCGTAGACCCGGGACTCAAAAGGGAGACCCAGTACTTC
NA | TRBJ2-1 | TRBV29-1 | CSVEGGVSSYNEQFF | TGCAGCGTAGAAGGGGGAGTAAGCTCCTACAATGAGCAGTTCTTC
NA | TRBJ2-2 | TRBV10-3 | CAIRAGQYTGELFF | TGTGCCATCAGGGCCGGACAGTACACCGGGGAGCTGTTTTTT
TRBD2 | TRBJ2-3 | TRBV19 | CASSIGPLAGVGDTQYF | TGTGCCAGTAGTATAGGACCCCTGGCGGGAGTGGGAGATACGCAGTATTTT
TRBD2 | TRBJ2-1 | TRBV27 | CASSLEASGSINEQFF | TGTGCCAGCAGTTTAGAGGCTAGCGGGAGCATAAATGAGCAGTTCTTC
NA | TRBJ2-1 | TRBV6-5 | CASSLPGRNNEQFF | TGTGCCAGCAGCCTCCCCGGGAGAAACAATGAGCAGTTCTTC
NA | TRBJ2-2 | TRBV6-5 | CASSYLGTSNTGELFF | TGTGCCAGCAGTTACCTAGGTACCTCGAACACCGGGGAGCTGTTTTTT
TRBD2 | TRBJ2-7 | TRBV5-4 | CASSPTSGTPYEQYF | TGTGCCAGCAGTCCGACTAGCGGGACCCCCTACGAGCAGTACTTC
NA | TRBJ2-4 | TRBV15 | CATSRPSEARPVQYF | TGTGCCACCAGCAGGCCGTCGGAGGCCCGTCCCGTTCAGTACTTC
NA | TRBJ1-5 | TRBV27 | CASTPIAGTNQPQHF | TGTGCCAGCACCCCTATCGCGGGGACCAATCAGCCCCAGCATTTT
NA | TRBJ2-3 | TRBV29-1 | CSAIPGSDTQYF | TGCAGCGCCATCCCAGGGTCAGATACGCAGTATTTT
NA | TRBJ2-1 | TRBV7-6 | CASSRSRSYNEQFF | TGTGCCAGCAGCCGGAGTAGGTCCTACAATGAGCAGTTCTTC
NA | TRBJ1-2 | TRBV19 | CASLPDRQLYGYTF | TGTGCCAGTCTTCCAGACAGGCAACTCTATGGCTACACCTTC
TRBD2 | TRBJ2-1 | TRBV4-3 | CASSQEASGTYNEQFF | TGCGCCAGCAGCCAAGAAGCTAGCGGGACCTACAATGAGCAGTTCTTC
NA | TRBJ1-4 | TRBV5-1 | CASSFSGAATNEKLFF | TGCGCCAGCAGCTTCTCAGGGGCGGCAACTAATGAAAAACTGTTTTTT
TRBD2 | TRBJ2-1 | TRBV5-1 | CASSLEAGWGNEQFF | TGCGCCAGCAGCTTGGAAGCGGGATGGGGCAATGAGCAGTTCTTC
NA | TRBJ1-1 | TRBV5-1 | CASSFQGGTEAFF | TGCGCCAGCAGCTTCCAGGGTGGCACTGAAGCTTTCTTT
TRBD2 | TRBJ2-2 | TRBV7-9 | CASIPPTLATDTGELFF | TGTGCCAGCATCCCGCCCACACTAGCGACCGACACCGGGGAGCTGTTTTTT
TRBD2 | TRBJ2-1 | TRBV19 | CASSIVAAGGVDEQFF | TGTGCCAGTAGTATAGTGGCGGCGGGAGGCGTGGATGAGCAGTTCTTC
TRBD2 | TRBJ2-1 | TRBV4-1 | CASSSRSSGRTYNEQFF | TGCGCCAGCAGCTCCCGGTCTAGCGGGAGAACCTACAATGAGCAGTTCTTC
TRBD1 | TRBJ2-5 | TRBV4-3 | CASSQTGQGTQYF | TGCGCCAGCAGCCAAACGGGACAGGGGACCCAGTACTTC
NA | TRBJ2-2 | TRBV16 | CASSQSRAGTGELFF | TGTGCCAGCAGCCAATCGAGGGCAGGCACCGGGGAGCTGTTTTTT
NA | TRBJ2-1 | TRBV6-6 | CASSPDWNEQFF | TGTGCCAGCAGCCCGGACTGGAATGAGCAGTTCTTC
TRBD2 | TRBJ2-1 | TRBV7-3 | CASSLSSAGRYNEQFF | TGTGCCAGCAGCTTAAGCTCAGCGGGGAGGTACAATGAGCAGTTCTTC
NA | TRBJ1-1 | TRBV7-9 | CATYLRGADTEAFF | TGTGCCACCTACCTTCGGGGGGCCGACACTGAAGCTTTCTTT
NA | TRBJ2-3 | TRBV19 | CASSIRGDTQYF | TGTGCCAGTAGTATCCGGGGAGATACGCAGTATTTT
TRBD2 | TRBJ2-1 | TRBV7-7 | CASSLVPPFLAGDSLNEQFF | TGTGCTAGCAGCTTAGTCCCTCCGTTTTTAGCGGGGGACTCGCTCAATGAGCAGTTCTTC
TRBD1 | TRBJ2-6 | TRBV5-1 | CASSLGTGRVGANVLTF | TGCGCCAGCAGCTTGGGGACAGGTCGAGTTGGGGCCAACGTCCTGACTTTC
TRBD2 | TRBJ2-1 | TRBV2 | CASSPMGRESYNEQFF | TGTGCCAGCAGTCCGATGGGGCGGGAGTCCTACAATGAGCAGTTCTTC
TRBD1 | TRBJ2-1 | TRBV6-5 | CASRVTGELYNEQFF | TGTGCCAGCAGAGTGACAGGGGAGCTCTACAATGAGCAGTTCTTC
TRBD2 | TRBJ2-2 | TRBV6-5 | CASSYSISGRGELFF | TGTGCCAGCAGTTACTCGATAAGCGGGAGAGGGGAGCTGTTTTTT
NA | TRBJ2-5 | TRBV18 | CASSPPGRGQGGVQETQYF | TGTGCCAGCTCACCACCCGGCAGGGGCCAAGGGGGGGTACAAGAGACCCAGTACTTC
NA | TRBJ1-1 | TRBV14 | CASSPEWGEVPEAFF | TGTGCCAGCAGCCCCGAATGGGGGGAAGTCCCTGAAGCTTTCTTT
NA | TRBJ2-5 | TRBV28 | CASSQGGKTQYF | TGTGCCAGCAGTCAGGGGGGCAAGACCCAGTACTTC
NA | TRBJ1-1 | TRBV29-1 | CSVTDSFEAFF | TGCAGCGTTACAGACAGCTTTGAAGCTTTCTTT
TRBD2 | TRBJ2-2 | TRBV7-9 | CASSVLLAGVNTGELFF | TGTGCCAGCAGCGTCCTTCTAGCGGGTGTGAACACCGGGGAGCTGTTTTTT
NA | TRBJ2-5 | TRBV7-2 | CASSSTPGAYQETQYF | TGTGCCAGCAGCTCAACCCCAGGGGCGTACCAAGAGACCCAGTACTTC
TRBD1 | TRBJ2-7 | TRBV4-3 | CASSPSSGTGVYEQYF | TGCGCCAGCAGCCCATCCAGTGGGACAGGGGTCTACGAGCAGTACTTC
NA | TRBJ1-3 | TRBV4-2 | CASSQDAGSGNTIYF | TGTGCCAGCAGCCAAGACGCAGGGTCAGGAAACACCATATATTTT
TRBD2 | TRBJ2-4 | TRBV28 | CASSVGLAGVGGAKNIQYF | TGTGCCAGCAGTGTGGGACTAGCGGGAGTTGGGGGAGCCAAAAACATTCAGTACTTC
TRBD2 | TRBJ2-5 | TRBV29-1 | CSVDKPQLAGGPVETQYF | TGCAGCGTTGATAAGCCCCAACTAGCGGGAGGGCCGGTGGAGACCCAGTACTTC
NA | TRBJ2-1 | TRBV7-9 | CASSFPGDDSIPLSNEQFF | TGTGCCAGCAGCTTCCCAGGGGACGACTCAATTCCCCTCTCCAATGAGCAGTTCTTC
NA | TRBJ1-4 | TRBV5-1 | CASSPGTGSQGLFF | TGCGCCAGCAGCCCGGGAACAGGGTCGCAGGGTCTGTTTTTT